These 13 T cell receptor beta chains came from one sample sequenced in a study of PD-1 blockade in classical Hodgkin lymphoma. Profiled with immunoSEQ multiplex PCR; TCRdb holds only in-frame clones, not every one. The sample records 41,000 or so clones, nearly 70% being singletons. Time point here: cycle 4 day 1 (C4D1), after 6 weeks of nivolumab. In every patient, relapse followed autologous stem cell transplantation, while exposure to brentuximab vedotin differed. The sequencing here drew on peripheral blood mononuclear cells (PBMCs), taken before the fourth cycle of nivolumab. These receptors were taken from a human donor with classical Hodgkin lymphoma.

This clone was recorded only once. V gene TRBV6-5 combines with J gene TRBJ2-5; 10 nucleotides line up with TRBD1. The germline V gene has CDR1 MNHEY and CDR2 SVGAGI. The junction had 7 bases not matched to a gene; V was cut back by 7 bases and J by 2 bases. The CDR3 contains 15 residues. The CDR3 loop reads CASTYGQGGQETQYF. The CDR3 DNA sequence: TGTGCCAGCACCTACGGACAGGGGGGACAAGAGACCCAGTACTTC.

This clone was counted only a few times. The chain uses TRBV7-2 and TRBJ1-1, with D unresolved. Trimming shortened V by 6 bases and J by 11 bases, and 16 bases separated the two germline ends. CDR1 is SGHTA, CDR2 FQGNSA, per germline. This CDR3 contains 12 residues. Here the CDR3 DNA reads TGTGCCAGCAGTTGGGTTCGAATGGGGGCTTTCTTT. The encoded protein is CASSWVRMGAFF.

This clone was recorded a few times. The chain is built from TRBV10-2 and TRBJ2-1; TRBD2 matches 10 bases. This CDR3 spans 15 amino acids. Germline V gene data show CDR1 as WSHSY and CDR2 as SAAADI. V lost 3 bases, J lost 4 bases, and 3 bases stayed unmatched. CDR3 coding DNA: TGCGCCAGCAGTGACCGACTAGCGGGTTACAATGAGCAGTTCTTC. Translating it yields CASSDRLAGYNEQFF.

This clone showed up just a few times. The chain has TRBV11-2 and TRBJ1-4; D is uncertain. The V end was cut by 1 base, the J end by 5 bases, with 8 bases between. Germline values: CDR1 SGHAT, CDR2 FQNNGV. The CDR3 totals 14 residues. DNA for the CDR3: TGTGCCAGCAGCTTAGCCGGACCGAATGAAAAACTGTTTTTT. This gives the protein CASSLAGPNEKLFF.

This clone was observed a few times. V is TRBV6-5 and J is TRBJ1-2, with a tentative D call TRBD1 (5 bases). The germline V gene has CDR1 MNHEY and CDR2 SVGAGI. V lost 5 bases to trimming and J lost 2 bases, with 15 bases between them. CDR3 length equals 15 residues. The CDR3 sequence is CASSAVAGPNYGYTF. In DNA, the CDR3 is TGTGCCAGCAGTGCCGTCGCGGGACCCAACTATGGCTACACCTTC.

The chain recombines TRBV5-4 with TRBJ2-6; D unclear. The V end lost 1 base, the J end lost 1 base, and 0 bases lay between the germline ends. Per germline, CDR1 SGHNT and CDR2 YYREEE (reference sequence). CDR3 length: 13 residues. The CDR3 bases are TGTGCCAGCAGCTTGTCTGGGGCCAACGTCCTGACTTTC. This codes for CASSLSGANVLTF.

The DNA for the CDR3 is TGTGCCAGCAGTTTAATTGGGGCGGGGAAGACGCCCTTCCATCCTGATGAGCAGTTCTTC. Its protein product is CASSLIGAGKTPFHPDEQFF. The chain combines TRBV28 with TRBJ2-1, with D perhaps matching TRBD2 (6 bases). Between the trimmed V and J ends, which lost 2 bases and 8 bases, there was a span of 31 bases. The CDR3 has 20 amino acids. Germline-derived CDR1 and CDR2 are MDHEN and SYDVKM.

CDR3 bases: TGTGCCATCAGTGAGTCGTTTGGTCGGGTCCGTGATAGCAATCAGCCCCAGCATTTT. Its translation is CAISESFGRVRDSNQPQHF. The chain combines TRBV10-3 with TRBJ1-5, with D unclear. Germline V gene sequence: CDR1 ENHRY, CDR2 SYGVKD. The CDR3 is made up of 19 amino acids. The germline V and J ends were trimmed by 0 bases and 0 bases, with 18 bases remaining between them.

The table lists this clone with a few counts. V gene TRBV19 combines with J gene TRBJ1-5, with D unclear. From germline, CDR1 is LNHDA and CDR2 SQIVND (reference sequence). V lost 3 bases and J 0 bases, leaving 9 bases between the germline ends. This CDR3 has 15 residues. The CDR3, as DNA: TGTGCCAGTAGTATCCGAGGAGATAGCAATCAGCCCCAGCATTTT. Translating gives CASSIRGDSNQPQHF.

This chain uses TRBV21-1 with TRBJ1-4. TRBV21-1 is a pseudogene locus. The CDR3 is 15 residues long. CDR3 sequence reads: CASSKEGRLDEKLFF. CDR3 DNA: TGTGCCAGCAGCAAAGAAGGGCGGTTGGATGAAAAACTGTTTTTT.

The CDR3 protein is CASLDSFSGNTIYF. DNA of the CDR3: TGTGCCAGCCTTGACAGCTTCTCTGGAAACACCATATATTTT. V and J are TRBV6-1 and TRBJ1-3, with a possible D match to TRBD1 (5 bases). The CDR3 totals 14 residues. Germline V gene sequence: CDR1 MNHNS, CDR2 SASEGT. V was cut by 8 bases and J by 0 bases, with 11 bases left in between.

This clone was detected only a few times. The rearrangement links TRBV12-5 to TRBJ1-5, with a possible D match to TRBD1 (6 bases). Trimming removed 0 bases at V and 11 bases at J, with 23 bases between. The CDR3 loop spans 17 amino acids. Germline CDR1 LGHNT, CDR2 FRNRAP. The CDR3 nucleotides are TGTGCTAGTGGTTTGGTACAAGGGACACATCATTCGTTCGCCCAGCATTTT. This codes for CASGLVQGTHHSFAQHF.

The gene calls are TRBV5-1 and TRBJ2-2; 11 bases map to TRBD2. The germline CDR1 and CDR2 sequences are SGHRS and YFSETQ. V shed 4 bases and J 5 bases; nucleotides not matched to a gene: 10. CDR3 length: 17 residues. CDR3 bases: TGCGCCAGCAGCGAAGAGACTAGCGGGGTTGGGACCGGGGAGCTGTTTTTT. This encodes CASSEETSGVGTGELFF.